Below are 8 T cell receptor beta chains sequenced from a single sample in a study of PD-L1 blockade in urothelial cancer. Specified time point: pretreatment peripheral blood. Assay used: immunoSEQ multiplex PCR; TCRdb lists only in-frame clones, some missing. This repertoire shows tens of thousands of clones, nearly 90% found once; its top ten account for around 1.5%. The source was PBMCs, collected around atezolizumab (anti-PD-L1) treatment. These receptors originate from a man aged 55 to 70 with urothelial cancer.

The rearrangement links TRBV5-4 to TRBJ2-7; D call uncertain. Looked up from germline, CDR1 is SGHNT and CDR2 is YYREEE (reference sequence). Trimming left V 3 bases short and J 4 bases short, with 17 bases between. The CDR3 runs 15 residues. The CDR3 spells CASSSANSNIYEQYF. In DNA form, the CDR3 reads TGTGCCAGCAGCTCGGCCAACAGCAACATTTACGAGCAGTACTTC.

CDR3 coding DNA: TGTGCCAGTAGTACCCCCACAGGGGCGCACGTAAGGAGTCAGCCCCAGCATTTT. Amino acid sequence: CASSTPTGAHVRSQPQHF. The rearrangement joins TRBV19 to TRBJ1-5, with 7 bases matching TRBD1. V lost 4 bases to trimming and J lost 6 bases; unmatched junction nucleotides: 18. In germline, CDR1 is LNHDA, CDR2 SQIVND (reference sequence). The CDR3 loop spans 18 amino acids.

The chain has TRBV5-1 and TRBJ2-5; D uncertain. CDR3 size: 12 residues. V lost 2 bases to trimming and J lost 5 bases, with 7 bases between them. The germline V gene has CDR1 SGHRS and CDR2 YFSETQ. Here the CDR3 reads CASSFPGETQYF. The CDR3 coding sequence is TGCGCCAGCAGCTTTCCGGGTGAGACCCAGTACTTC.

Only one count was recorded for this clone. The CDR3 here is CATSKGQENTEAFF. The CDR3 nucleotides are TGCGCCACCTCGAAGGGACAGGAGAACACTGAAGCTTTCTTT. V usage is TRBV5-1 and J usage is TRBJ1-1; 8 bases match TRBD1. The CDR3 totals 14 residues. J lost 1 base, V lost 9 bases, and 8 bases had no gene match. Germline CDR1 and CDR2: SGHRS and YFSETQ.

The rearrangement uses TRBV6-5 and TRBJ2-5, with a possible D match to TRBD1 (6 bases). Trimming removed 2 bases from V and 0 bases from J, with 13 bases in between. The CDR3 sequence is 16 residues long. Germline-derived CDR1 and CDR2 are MNHEY and SVGAGI. CDR3 sequence reads: CASSYGVGHNQETQYF. The CDR3 DNA reads as TGTGCCAGCAGTTACGGGGTGGGACATAACCAAGAGACCCAGTACTTC.

This clone was counted once. The chain recombines TRBV4-1 with TRBJ2-7; TRBD2 matches 8 bases. J gave up 0 bases and V 3 bases, and 4 bases lay outside the gene matches. Germline V lookup: CDR1 MGHRA, CDR2 YSYEKL. The CDR3 consists of 15 residues. Written as DNA, the CDR3 is TGCGCCAGCAGCCAGGGAGCGGGGGCCTCCTACGAGCAGTACTTC. Translating gives CASSQGAGASYEQYF.

This clone was seen only once. The chain employs TRBV5-1 and TRBJ2-3; D unclear. The germline V gene has CDR1 SGHRS and CDR2 YFSETQ. Trimming removed 0 bases from V and 8 bases from J, with 13 bases in between. The length of the CDR3 is 14 residues. The CDR3 is CASSLAAASGTQYF. CDR3 DNA sequence: TGCGCCAGCAGCTTGGCGGCTGCTTCGGGTACGCAGTATTTT.

The chain recombines TRBV6-5 with TRBJ2-5, with a weak D call TRBD2 (6 bases). CDR1 is MNHEY, CDR2 SVGAGI, per germline. The CDR3 consists of 13 residues. The germline V and J ends were trimmed by 6 bases and 4 bases, with 12 bases remaining between them. In DNA, the CDR3 is TGTGCCAGCAGCGGGGGTACAAGAGAGACCCAGTACTTC. It encodes CASSGGTRETQYF.